Each of the 12 T cell receptor beta chains below was sequenced from the same sample in a study of cytomegalovirus exposure and HLA in healthy donors. PCR was performed using 60 Vbeta and 13 Jbeta primers. TCRdb's table, derived via immunoSEQ multiplex PCR, lists solely in-frame clones and lacks some. The sample lists about 130,000 clones, just under 80% occurring once. Sample: PBMCs. The receptors were gathered from a man aged 30 to 45 in good health and CMV-seronegative.

This clone was observed once. The chain carries TRBV7-2 and TRBJ2-1, with a possible D match to TRBD2 (7 bases). CDR3 length equals 14 residues. V shed 5 bases and J shed 6 bases, with 14 bases lying between them. From germline, CDR1 is SGHTA and CDR2 FQGNSA. CDR3 sequence: CASSQPAGANEQFF. For the CDR3, the DNA is TGTGCCAGCAGCCAACCGGCGGGGGCCAATGAGCAGTTCTTC.

The V call is TRBV7-9, the J call TRBJ2-3; 12 bases map to TRBD2. The CDR3 spans 15 residues. The ends lost 5 bases at V and 3 bases at J; junction bases unmatched: 3. Germline V gene lookup returns CDR1 SEHNR and CDR2 FQNEAQ (reference sequence). In DNA form, the CDR3 reads TGTGCCAGCAGCGTACTAGCGGGAGGAACAGATACGCAGTATTTT. Protein sequence: CASSVLAGGTDTQYF.

This clone was detected only a few times. V usage is TRBV15 and J usage is TRBJ1-4; D is uncertain. CDR1 LNHNV and CDR2 YYDKDF come from the germline V gene (reference sequence). The ends were cut back, 0 bases at V and 5 bases at J, with 7 bases in the middle. There are 14 residues in the CDR3. CDR3 in amino acids: CATSREGPNEKLFF. The CDR3, as DNA: TGTGCCACCAGCAGAGAGGGCCCCAATGAAAAACTGTTTTTT.

A remark on this clone: The sample holds other DNA sequences that translate to the same CDR3. The chain employs TRBV10-3 and TRBJ2-7; D remains ambiguous. Looked up from germline, CDR1 is ENHRY and CDR2 is SYGVKD. Trimming shortened V by 3 bases and J by 3 bases, and 9 bases separated the two germline ends. This CDR3 has 13 residues. CDR3 residues: CAISEGGGYEQYF. The CDR3 DNA reads as TGTGCCATCAGTGAAGGCGGCGGCTACGAGCAGTACTTC.

V usage is TRBV7-2 and J usage is TRBJ1-1; perhaps TRBD1 as D (5 bases). V shed 2 bases and J shed 6 bases, with 7 bases lying between them. Germline values: CDR1 SGHTA, CDR2 FQGNSA. The CDR3 is made up of 12 amino acids. The CDR3 nucleotides read TGTGCCAGCAGCTTATGGGGGGCTGAAGCTTTCTTT. It translates to CASSLWGAEAFF. The variable domain in full, with the rest retrieved from reference TRBV7-2 and TRBJ1-1, is GAGVSQSPSNKVTEKGKDVELRCDPISGHTALYWYRQSLGQGLEFLIYFQGNSAPDKSGLPSDRFSAERTGGSVSTLTIQRTQQEDSAVYLCASSLWGAEAFFGQGTRLTVV.

The CDR3 DNA sequence: TGTGCCAGCAGTGCATCGGCCGCGAGCGCCGGCTACACCTTC. Amino acids: CASSASAASAGYTF. The gene calls are TRBV25-1 and TRBJ1-2; D ambiguous. The CDR3 has 14 amino acids. Between the trimmed V and J ends, which lost 4 bases and 8 bases, there was a span of 17 bases. Germline values: CDR1 MGHDK, CDR2 SYGVNS.

The chain combines TRBV18 with TRBJ1-1; 7 bases match TRBD1. The V gene end was trimmed by 3 bases and the J gene end by 0 bases; junction bases not matched to a gene: 13. The CDR3 runs to 18 residues. Germline values: CDR1 KGHSH, CDR2 LQKENI. CDR3 in DNA: TGTGCCAGCTCACCCCTTGTGGCAGGGGGGCTTATGAACACTGAAGCTTTCTTT. This sequence encodes CASSPLVAGGLMNTEAFF.

J is TRBJ2-2 and V is TRBV2, with TRBD1 as a possible D gene (5 bases). Germline V gene sequence: CDR1 SNHLY, CDR2 FYNNEI. The CDR3 is 13 amino acids. V shed 6 bases and J shed 4 bases, with 9 bases lying between them. The chain's CDR3 is CASRGQITGELFF. The CDR3 DNA sequence: TGTGCCAGCAGGGGGCAGATCACCGGGGAGCTGTTTTTT. Using reference TRBV2 and TRBJ2-2 for the parts outside the CDR3, the full variable domain is EPEVTQTPSHQVTQMGQEVILRCVPISNHLYFYWYRQILGQKVEFLVSFYNNEISEKSEIFDDQFSVERPDGSNFTLKIRSTKLEDSAMYFCASRGQITGELFFGEGSRLTVL.

The chain has TRBV5-4 and TRBJ2-3; TRBD2 matches 13 bases. Germline lookup yields CDR1 SGHNT and CDR2 YYREEE (reference sequence). With V trimmed by 5 bases and J by 6 bases, 9 bases remained unmatched. The CDR3 totals 16 residues. CDR3 DNA: TGTGCCAGCAGAACCGGGACTAGCGGGACCGGGGATACGCAGTATTTT. It yields the protein CASRTGTSGTGDTQYF.

This sequence joins TRBV19 and TRBJ1-1; 7 bases map to TRBD1. Germline trimming cut 3 bases from V and 1 base from J; bases unmatched to any gene: 2. The CDR3 is 14 residues long. Looked up from germline, CDR1 is LNHDA and CDR2 is SQIVND (reference sequence). The CDR3: CASSIWTGNTEAFF. The CDR3 bases are TGTGCCAGTAGTATCTGGACAGGGAACACTGAAGCTTTCTTT.

The gene calls are TRBV13 and TRBJ1-4; D remains unclear. Trimming shortened V by 3 bases and J by 5 bases, and 7 bases separated the two germline ends. Per germline, CDR1 PRHDT and CDR2 FYEKMQ (reference sequence). The CDR3 contains 13 residues. In DNA, the CDR3 is TGTGCCAGCAGCTTTCGGTTAAATGAAAAACTGTTTTTT. This sequence encodes CASSFRLNEKLFF. The whole variable domain, remainder taken from reference TRBV13 and TRBJ1-4, is AAGVIQSPRHLIKEKRETATLKCYPIPRHDTVYWYQQGPGQDPQFLISFYEKMQSDKGSIPDRFSAQQFSDYHSELNMSSLELGDSALYFCASSFRLNEKLFFGSGTQLSVL.

This clone was detected once. The V gene is TRBV6-6, the J gene TRBJ2-1; no clear D gene. Trimming cost V 6 bases and J 9 bases, with 9 bases left between them. CDR3 length: 11 amino acids. Germline V gives CDR1 MNHNY, CDR2 SVGAGI (reference sequence). The CDR3 spells CASSVLVEQFF. The CDR3, as DNA: TGTGCCAGCAGCGTTCTCGTTGAGCAGTTCTTC.